The rows below give T cell receptor beta chains drawn from one sample of a study of T-cell reconstitution after alpha-beta-depleted transplantation in children. TCRdb re-derived calls from the PCR reads in MiXCR, one entry per CDR3 protein. Of 350,000 to 400,000 distinct CDR3 sequences in the sample, 13% are singletons; the top ten hold about 4.5%. Here the sequenced sample was PBMCs, taken from the stem cell graft. Receptors originate from a human donor who donated a stem cell graft to a child with Fanconi anemia. The CDR3 runs from the conserved cysteine through the conserved F or W. A D gene is named only where the DNA matches it firmly. The listing skips clone size in some rows; elsewhere it reads once, few, many or a size class.

TRBV5-1	few	TRBD1	TRBJ2-2	CASSLRTGTGRGGELFF	TGCGCCAGCAGCTTACGCACCGGGACAGGGAGAGGAGGGGAGCTGTTTTTT
TRBV6-2/TRBV6-3	few	TRBD2	TRBJ2-1	CASGHPPGLAGDNEQFF	TGTGCCAGCGGCCACCCACCTGGACTAGCGGGTGACAATGAGCAGTTCTTC
TRBV11-2	many	NA	TRBJ1-1	CASSALGGINTEAFF	TGTGCCAGCAGCGCCCTCGGAGGGATCAACACTGAAGCTTTCTTT
TRBV7-6	many	TRBD1	TRBJ1-1	CASSQEDRVTEAFF	TGTGCCAGCAGCCAAGAGGACAGGGTCACTGAAGCTTTCTTT
TRBV12-3/TRBV12-4	many	NA	TRBJ1-1	CASSFGFEAFF	TGTGCCAGCAGTTTCGGGTTTGAAGCTTTCTTT
TRBV28	NA	NA	TRBJ1-1	CASIRDLNTEAFF	TGTGCCAGCATCCGGGACTTGAACACTGAAGCTTTCTTT
TRBV4-2	many	NA	TRBJ1-2	CASSQLSAGRDGYTF	TGTGCCAGCAGCCAACTATCTGCAGGGCGGGATGGCTACACCTTC
TRBV20-1	NA	NA	TRBJ1-5	CSARGGHNQPQHF	TGCAGTGCTAGGGGGGGGCACAATCAGCCCCAGCATTTT
TRBV20-1	few	TRBD2	TRBJ2-1	CSAAPPGRGFNNEQFF	TGCAGTGCCGCCCCCCCTGGGCGGGGGTTCAACAATGAGCAGTTCTTC
TRBV12-3/TRBV12-4	NA	NA	TRBJ2-7	CASSSSTVPYEQYF	TGTGCCAGCAGTTCCTCGACGGTCCCCTACGAGCAGTACTTC
TRBV4-2	NA	TRBD1	TRBJ1-5	CASSQYRGTNQPQHF	TGTGCCAGCAGCCAATACAGGGGAACGAATCAGCCCCAGCATTTT
TRBV20-1	many	NA	TRBJ2-7	CSAGLQGRSYEQYF	TGCAGTGCCGGGCTCCAGGGCCGCTCCTACGAGCAGTACTTC
TRBV6-1	few	NA	TRBJ2-3	CASSGRGALTDTQYF	TGTGCCAGCAGTGGAAGGGGGGCCCTCACAGATACGCAGTATTTT
TRBV5-1	many	TRBD1	TRBJ1-1	CASSFDRGNTEAFF	TGCGCCAGCAGCTTCGACAGGGGGAACACTGAAGCTTTCTTT
TRBV7-2	NA	TRBD2	TRBJ2-1	CASSLTSGGGYNEQFF	TGTGCCAGCAGCTTAACTAGCGGGGGGGGTTACAATGAGCAGTTCTTC
TRBV7-3	few	TRBD2	TRBJ2-5	CASSLTWTRTETQYF	TGTGCCAGCAGCTTAACCTGGACTAGGACAGAGACCCAGTACTTC
TRBV15	NA	NA	TRBJ2-2	CATMGGSMRTGELFF	TGTGCCACCATGGGGGGCAGTATGAGGACCGGGGAGCTGTTTTTT
TRBV5-1	few	NA	TRBJ1-2	CASSLKTGVIYGYTF	TGCGCCAGCAGCTTGAAGACAGGTGTGATCTATGGCTACACCTTC
TRBV5-5	many	NA	TRBJ2-5	CASSTPGQQETQYF	TGTGCCAGCAGCACCCCAGGGCAGCAAGAGACCCAGTACTTC
TRBV6-2/TRBV6-3	many	NA	TRBJ1-1	CASSYSGTPEAFF	TGTGCCAGCAGTTACTCGGGGACGCCTGAAGCTTTCTTT
TRBV25-1	few	NA	TRBJ1-6	CASSEYANSPLHF	TGTGCCAGCAGTGAATATGCCAATTCACCCCTCCACTTT
TRBV4-3	many	NA	TRBJ2-7	CASSQDGDGEQYF	TGCGCCAGCAGCCAAGATGGGGACGGCGAGCAGTACTTC
TRBV10-1	many	NA	TRBJ2-7	CASSESDIHEQYF	TGCGCCAGCAGTGAGTCGGACATTCACGAGCAGTACTTC
TRBV5-1	NA	NA	TRBJ2-7	CASSLTTRGGIVEQYF	TGCGCCAGCAGCCTGACCACAAGGGGCGGCATTGTCGAGCAGTACTTC
TRBV5-1	few	TRBD2	TRBJ2-3	CASSPSGGSTDTQYF	TGCGCCAGCAGCCCGTCGGGGGGAAGCACAGATACGCAGTATTTT
TRBV12-3/TRBV12-4	few	TRBD1	TRBJ2-1	CASSYGTGANNEQFF	TGTGCCAGCAGTTACGGGACAGGGGCCAACAATGAGCAGTTCTTC
TRBV28	NA	TRBD1	TRBJ1-3	CASRTGHSGNTIYF	TGTGCCAGCAGGACAGGGCACTCTGGAAACACCATATATTTT
TRBV5-6	NA	NA	TRBJ1-1	CASSSPVTRDTEAFF	TGTGCCAGCAGCTCCCCGGTCACCCGGGACACTGAAGCTTTCTTT
TRBV12-3/TRBV12-4	NA	TRBD2	TRBJ2-1	CASRRSGLAGVGEQFF	TGTGCCAGCAGACGCTCGGGACTAGCGGGGGTTGGTGAGCAGTTCTTC
TRBV18	few	TRBD1	TRBJ2-1	CASSQGQGVYNEQFF	TGTGCCAGCTCACAGGGACAGGGGGTATACAATGAGCAGTTCTTC
TRBV20-1	NA	NA	TRBJ2-5	CSARRGEMTQYF	TGCAGTGCAAGAAGAGGGGAGATGACCCAGTACTTC
TRBV7-3	NA	NA	TRBJ2-6	CASPIKRGGSSGANVLTF	TGTGCCAGTCCGATAAAAAGGGGCGGTAGCTCTGGGGCCAACGTCCTGACTTTC
TRBV4-3	NA	NA	TRBJ2-4	CASSQDAGLIQYF	TGCGCCAGCAGCCAAGATGCCGGGCTCATTCAGTACTTC
TRBV4-3	few	NA	TRBJ1-2	CASSPGSSSRSYTF	TGCGCCAGCAGCCCCGGATCCTCGTCCCGTTCCTACACCTTC
TRBV12-3/TRBV12-4	many	TRBD1	TRBJ1-1	CASSSRQGSLTEAFF	TGTGCCAGCAGTTCCCGACAGGGGTCCTTGACTGAAGCTTTCTTT
TRBV12-3/TRBV12-4	NA	TRBD1	TRBJ1-2	CASSPSGTGRHGYTF	TGTGCCAGCAGTCCTTCCGGGACAGGGAGGCATGGCTACACCTTC
TRBV7-2	many	NA	TRBJ2-1	CASSPYNEQFF	TGTGCCAGCAGCCCCTACAATGAGCAGTTCTTC
TRBV21-1	NA	NA	TRBJ2-7	CASSKDPLDRGSNEQYF	TGTGCCAGCAGCAAAGACCCCCTCGACAGGGGAAGCAACGAGCAGTACTTC
TRBV15	NA	NA	TRBJ2-5	CATSRRVLAGETQYF	TGTGCCACCAGCAGACGGGTGCTAGCTGGAGAGACCCAGTACTTC
TRBV9	many	TRBD1	TRBJ1-4	CASSVAGQVGEKLFF	TGTGCCAGCAGCGTAGCGGGACAGGTCGGCGAAAAACTGTTTTTT
TRBV7-2	few	NA	TRBJ2-1	CASSFNGNEQFF	TGTGCCAGCAGCTTTAACGGTAATGAGCAGTTCTTC
TRBV20-1	few	NA	TRBJ1-5	CSASGAGLATQPQHF	TGCAGTGCTAGCGGGGCAGGGTTAGCCACTCAGCCCCAGCATTTT
TRBV7-6	NA	NA	TRBJ1-2	CASSRSGYYGYTF	TGTGCCAGCAGCCGAAGCGGGTACTATGGCTACACCTTC
TRBV6-6	NA	NA	TRBJ2-1	CASRVPSGNEQFF	TGTGCCTCCCGGGTCCCGAGCGGCAATGAGCAGTTCTTC